In its sample, the clone carrying this T cell receptor (beta chain) was seen a few times. As yet, its antigen is unknown. This sample stems from a study of T cells after yellow fever vaccination. This CDR3 has 15 amino acids. The germline V gene has CDR1 SGHTA and CDR2 FQGNSA. Trimming left V 3 bases short and J 6 bases short, with 15 bases between. TCRdb processed the 5' RACE reads anew with MiXCR; each CDR3 protein has one entry. The profile shows 300,000 or so distinct CDR3 sequences, almost 4% of them singletons. Study results and caveats: Although the secondary response was weaker, it peaked faster, at day 5 versus 15.

The sequencing here drew on PBMCs, taken 5 days after the yellow fever booster vaccination. The chain combines TRBV7-2 with TRBJ2-1; D possibly matches TRBD1 or TRBD2 (5 bases each). The clonotype originates from a man aged 18 to 30 who received the YFV17D yellow fever vaccine. The DNA for the CDR3 is TGTGCCAGCAGCTTCCGGGACCCTGGTCGCAATGAGCAGTTCTTC. Translated: CASSFRDPGRNEQFF.